Listed below are T cell receptor beta chains from one sample, sequenced in a study of cytomegalovirus exposure and HLA in healthy donors. The method was immunoSEQ multiplex PCR; TCRdb's version includes in-frame clones alone and lacks a portion of them. The repertoire includes more than 110,000 clones, 60% to 85% of them detected once, and approximately 1.2% sits in the top ten. Material: PBMCs. These receptors all stem from a male donor in good health and CMV-seropositive. Each CDR3 is given with its conserved first and last residue. Clone size is given for some rows only: seen once, a few or many times, or a class if the clone is expanded.

v_gene: TRBV10-3
j_gene: TRBJ1-1
abundance: .
CDR3aa: CAISETGGTEAFF

v_gene: TRBV4-1
j_gene: TRBJ1-1
abundance: .
CDR3aa: CASSQESHLNTEAFF

v_gene: TRBV5-1
j_gene: TRBJ1-2
abundance: .
CDR3aa: CASSIQSGGDYGYTF

v_gene: TRBV2
j_gene: TRBJ1-2
abundance: .
CDR3aa: CARPTGSTYLDGYTF

v_gene: TRBV7-2
j_gene: TRBJ1-5
abundance: .
CDR3aa: CASSLAVGDNQPQHF

v_gene: TRBV15
j_gene: TRBJ2-1
abundance: .
CDR3aa: CATSRLAGAYNEQFF

v_gene: TRBV4-2
j_gene: TRBJ2-3
abundance: .
CDR3aa: CASSQDLGGGTQYF

v_gene: TRBV11-2
j_gene: TRBJ2-3
abundance: few
CDR3aa: CASSFSLAGARTQYF

v_gene: TRBV27
j_gene: TRBJ2-3
abundance: .
CDR3aa: CASRGLYGRGTDTQYF

v_gene: TRBV10-3
j_gene: TRBJ2-5
abundance: .
CDR3aa: CAISESRGLSQETQYF

v_gene: TRBV7-3
j_gene: TRBJ1-1
abundance: .
CDR3aa: CASSLGTGTEAFF

v_gene: TRBV18
j_gene: TRBJ1-5
abundance: .
CDR3aa: CASSPLPLSNQPQHF

v_gene: TRBV19
j_gene: TRBJ2-7
abundance: .
CDR3aa: CASGAGIAYEQYF

v_gene: TRBV27
j_gene: TRBJ2-1
abundance: .
CDR3aa: CASSMIAGLSSYNEQFF

v_gene: TRBV7-8
j_gene: TRBJ1-4
abundance: .
CDR3aa: CASSSSPGTGNEKLFF

v_gene: TRBV19
j_gene: TRBJ1-1
abundance: .
CDR3aa: CASHLGVGRENTEAFF

v_gene: TRBV28
j_gene: TRBJ1-2
abundance: .
CDR3aa: CASSSPPQGPTGGYTF

v_gene: TRBV10-2
j_gene: TRBJ2-5
abundance: once
CDR3aa: CASSRTSGLQETQYF

v_gene: TRBV7-3
j_gene: TRBJ2-5
abundance: .
CDR3aa: CASSLQGTRQETQYF

v_gene: TRBV6-1
j_gene: TRBJ2-5
abundance: .
CDR3aa: CASSDTGDFQETQYF

v_gene: TRBV9
j_gene: TRBJ1-4
abundance: .
CDR3aa: CASSGGDRGGYNEKLFF

v_gene: TRBV5-1
j_gene: TRBJ2-7
abundance: .
CDR3aa: CASSLGTHGGEQYF

v_gene: TRBV28
j_gene: TRBJ2-7
abundance: .
CDR3aa: CASSLTLGGGIEQYF